This entry lists 9 T cell receptor beta chains sequenced from one sample in a study of cytomegalovirus exposure and HLA in healthy donors. The study ran its PCR with 60 Vbeta and 13 Jbeta primers. Profiling relied on immunoSEQ multiplex PCR, and the TCRdb table lists in-frame clones only, not all of them. The repertoire table contains about 160,000 clones. The sequencing sample was made of PBMCs. The receptors were gathered from a man aged 25 to 40 in good health and CMV-seronegative.

The gene calls are TRBV10-3 and TRBJ1-2; no firm D call. The CDR3 spans 15 residues. V was clipped by 11 bases and J by 6 bases, with 25 bases between them. CDR1 ENHRY and CDR2 SYGVKD come from the germline V gene. CDR3 nucleotide sequence: TGTGCCTCATCAGAGGGAGCTCGTCAAGGTGATGGCTACACCTTC. Its protein is CASSEGARQGDGYTF.

This rearrangement joins TRBV10-1 to TRBJ2-2; D is ambiguous. V gave up 2 bases and J gave up 2 bases, with 6 bases separating them. The CDR3 has 14 amino acids. Germline assignment: CDR1 WNHNN and CDR2 SYGVQD (reference sequence). The CDR3 region is CASSEGLNTGELFF. DNA of the CDR3: TGCGCCAGCAGTGAGGGGCTAAACACCGGGGAGCTGTTTTTT.

This rearrangement joins TRBV12-2 to TRBJ2-7; the D call TRBD1 from the table was never checked on the DNA. TRBV12-2 has pseudogene status. The CDR3 consists of 22 residues. The CDR3 DNA is TGTGCAAGTCGCTTGCGGGCGCCCCGACACCCTAACAGGGGTGGGAAAGCCTACGAGCAGTACTTC. Its protein product is CASRLRAPRHPNRGGKAYEQYF.

J is TRBJ1-1 and V is TRBV5-1; unclear D gene. Trimming cost V 1 base and J 1 base, with 8 bases left between them. Germline V gene sequence: CDR1 SGHRS, CDR2 YFSETQ. The CDR3 consists of 14 residues. The DNA of the CDR3 is TGCGCCAGCAGCTTGTCCAGGTCGAACACTGAAGCTTTCTTT. Protein: CASSLSRSNTEAFF.

The chain has TRBV5-1 and TRBJ2-7; 7 bases agree with TRBD2. This CDR3 is built from 15 residues. V dropped 0 bases and J dropped 5; count of bases not matched to a gene: 8. From germline, CDR1 is SGHRS and CDR2 YFSETQ. The DNA of the CDR3 is TGCGCCAGCAGCTTGGGGGACTATGCGTTGGACGAGCAGTACTTC. Residues: CASSLGDYALDEQYF.

This chain links TRBV6-6 with TRBJ2-7; D is perhaps TRBD2 (5 bases). Trimming took off 7 bases at V and 6 bases at J, with 13 bases between the two ends. The CDR3 spans 12 residues. Germline V gives CDR1 MNHNY, CDR2 SVGAGI (reference sequence). This chain's CDR3 is CASKEVAGEQYF. The CDR3, as DNA: TGTGCCAGCAAAGAAGTGGCGGGCGAGCAGTACTTC.

The chain carries TRBV6-4 and TRBJ2-1; possibly TRBD2 for D (6 bases). The V gene lost 4 bases and the J gene lost 5 bases, with 9 bases spanning the gap. Germline V gene lookup returns CDR1 MRHNA and CDR2 SNTAGT. This CDR3 has 13 amino acids. For the CDR3, the DNA is TGTGCCAGCAGTGCGGGAGAACACAATGAGCAGTTCTTC. This sequence encodes CASSAGEHNEQFF.

The J gene is TRBJ1-2, the V gene TRBV5-4; D gene ambiguous. CDR1 and CDR2 (germline): SGHNT, YYREEE (reference sequence). Trimming took 1 base from V and 3 from J, leaving 7 bases between them. The CDR3 covers 13 residues. The CDR3 loop is CASSLKRDYGYTF. In nucleotides, the CDR3 is TGTGCCAGCAGCTTGAAACGGGACTATGGCTACACCTTC.

The rearrangement links TRBV7-8 to TRBJ1-1; 9 bases fit TRBD1. Per the germline V gene, CDR1 is SGHVS and CDR2 is FQNEAQ. With 5 bases clipped from V and 3 bases from J, the junction kept 7 bases outside the gene matches. The CDR3 loop spans 15 amino acids. CDR3 DNA sequence: TGTGCCAGCAGCCCTACAGGGGGCGAGTACACTGAAGCTTTCTTT. Protein sequence: CASSPTGGEYTEAFF.